These 9 T cell receptor beta chains came from one sample sequenced in a study of monozygotic twins with inflammatory bowel disease. Reprocessing the 5' RACE reads, TCRdb reports a single entry for every CDR3 protein and omits DNA. The table counts fewer than 550,000 distinct CDR3 sequences; approximately 2.3% lies in the top ten. Sequenced: blood. Receptor source: a human donor with ulcerative colitis or Crohn's disease, or a healthy co-twin of an affected twin (not recorded which).

The gene calls are TRBV19 and TRBJ1-4; the D call of TRBD1 rests on TCRdb alone, since no DNA is present to check it. Germline V CDR1 and CDR2: LNHDA, SQIVND (reference sequence). The CDR3 covers 16 residues. The CDR3 spells CASSPRRQGTGEKLFF.

This chain uses TRBV29-1 with TRBJ1-1; TCRdb lists TRBD1, though no DNA is available to test this call. Germline lookup yields CDR1 SQVTM and CDR2 ANQGSEA. This CDR3 contains 13 residues. CDR3 region: CSVGAQGRTEAFF. The variable domain in full, completed from reference TRBV29-1 and TRBJ1-1, reads SAVISQKPSRDICQRGTSLTIQCQVDSQVTMMFWYRQQPGQSLTLIATANQGSEATYESGFVIDKFPISRPNLTFSTLTVSNMSPEDSSIYLCSVGAQGRTEAFFGQGTRLTVV.

V is TRBV3-1 and J is TRBJ2-7; absent DNA, TCRdb's TRBD2 call cannot be checked. CDR1 and CDR2 from the germline V gene are LGHDT and YNNKEL (reference sequence). CDR3 length: 14 residues. CDR3 region: CASTPLAGGYEQYF.

V gene TRBV6-5 combines with J gene TRBJ2-5; TCRdb picks TRBD1, but there is no DNA to check that call. Per the germline V gene, CDR1 is MNHEY and CDR2 is SVGAGI. This CDR3 comprises 14 residues. The CDR3 sequence: CASSYSGAAKTQYF.

This sequence joins TRBV20-1 and TRBJ2-3. This CDR3 is 12 amino acids long. Germline V gene lookup returns CDR1 DFQATT and CDR2 SNEGSKA (reference sequence). CDR3 sequence: CSAREVLRTQYF.

V is TRBV20-1 and J is TRBJ2-6. The CDR3 covers 14 residues. The germline V gene encodes CDR1 DFQATT and CDR2 SNEGSKA (reference sequence). This chain's CDR3 is CSASEGSRANVLTF.

The chain combines TRBV18 with TRBJ2-4; the TRBD1 assignment by TCRdb is unverifiable without DNA. CDR1 is KGHSH and CDR2 is LQKENI in the germline V gene. This CDR3 has 16 residues. The CDR3 is CASSSAGGWTKNIQYF.

V and J are TRBV21-1 and TRBJ2-7; with no DNA, the TCRdb D assignment of TRBD1 cannot be verified. TRBV21-1 is classified as a pseudogene. This CDR3 region has 18 residues. CDR3 sequence reads: CASSKAIPPGQGAYEQYF.

V is TRBV7-2 and J is TRBJ1-6; TCRdb calls TRBD1, which cannot be checked without DNA. This CDR3 is 14 amino acids long. The germline V gene encodes CDR1 SGHTA and CDR2 FQGNSA. The CDR3 loop is CASSRTGGERPLHF.